The rows below give T cell receptor beta chains drawn from one sample of a study of identical twins. Via MiXCR, TCRdb re-called the 5' RACE reads, giving one row per CDR3 protein. The table records approximately 210,000 distinct CDR3 sequences, roughly 9.4% of them present only once. Sequenced input: memory (CD45RO+) T cells sorted from blood. The receptor set was obtained from a woman between 18 and 30 years old in good health. CDR3s include the opening cysteine and the closing phenylalanine or tryptophan. A D gene is named only where the DNA matches it firmly. Size tells how often a clone was seen (once, few, many) or the class of an expanded clone, and some rows leave it out.

V	D	J	size	CDR3	DNA
TRBV5-1	NA	TRBJ2-7	NA	CASRRDAAYEQYF	TGCGCCAGCAGGCGGGACGCAGCCTACGAGCAGTACTTC
TRBV7-2	NA	TRBJ1-5	many	CASSLNDPRSNQPQHF	TGTGCCAGCAGCCTTAACGATCCTAGGAGCAATCAGCCCCAGCATTTT
TRBV2	NA	TRBJ2-2	NA	CASSFQAMAGELFF	TGTGCCAGCAGTTTTCAGGCGATGGCCGGGGAGCTGTTTTTT
TRBV28	TRBD2	TRBJ2-3	NA	CASSFGTSGRYTQYF	TGTGCCAGCAGTTTCGGGACTAGCGGGAGGTATACGCAGTATTTT
TRBV2	TRBD2	TRBJ2-3	few	CASSPTSGGPTDTQYF	TGTGCCAGCAGTCCTACTAGCGGGGGGCCCACAGATACGCAGTATTTT
TRBV11-2	TRBD2	TRBJ2-1	NA	CASSLGRLAGSYNEQFF	TGTGCCAGCAGCTTAGGGCGGTTAGCGGGTAGTTACAATGAGCAGTTCTTC
TRBV20-1	NA	TRBJ1-2	NA	CSPYPRSNYGYTF	TGCAGTCCGTACCCCAGGAGTAACTATGGCTACACCTTC
TRBV2	NA	TRBJ1-2	many	CASSPLEYGYTF	TGTGCCAGCAGTCCCCTCGAGTATGGCTACACCTTC
TRBV6-2/TRBV6-3	TRBD2	TRBJ2-1	NA	CASSYDTSGRAHNEQFF	TGTGCCAGCAGTTACGACACTAGCGGGAGGGCTCACAATGAGCAGTTCTTC
TRBV29-1	NA	TRBJ2-5	NA	CSTGPTEGETQYF	TGCAGCACAGGGCCAACGGAGGGAGAGACCCAGTACTTC
TRBV27	NA	TRBJ1-1	many	CASSPFRKGRTEAFF	TGTGCCAGCAGCCCCTTTCGAAAGGGGAGAACTGAAGCTTTCTTT
TRBV27	TRBD2	TRBJ2-4	NA	CASSPWTSGVAKNIQYF	TGTGCCAGCAGTCCCTGGACTAGCGGGGTAGCCAAAAACATTCAGTACTTC
TRBV20-1	TRBD2	TRBJ2-3	NA	CSAGVLAGGGYSDTQYF	TGCAGTGCCGGGGTCCTAGCGGGGGGGGGCTATTCAGATACGCAGTATTTT
TRBV20-1	NA	TRBJ1-6	few	CSARRGNSPLHF	TGCAGTGCTAGGCGCGGTAATTCACCCCTCCACTTT
TRBV6-5	NA	TRBJ2-5	few	CASSFRGRETQYF	NA
TRBV4-2	TRBD2	TRBJ2-3	NA	CASSQGGPRSTDTQYF	TGTGCCAGCAGCCAGGGAGGGCCGAGAAGTACAGATACGCAGTATTTT
TRBV5-8	NA	TRBJ1-4	NA	CASNLGQGGSEKLFF	TGTGCCAGCAACTTGGGCCAGGGAGGTAGTGAAAAACTGTTTTTT